The 27 T cell receptor beta chains in this list originate from one sample, sequenced in a study of T cell changes during pregnancy in multiple sclerosis. Data came from immunoSEQ multiplex PCR; TCRdb stores just in-frame clones and leaves some out. The table shows about 28,000 clones, with 85% to 90% occurring only once. The sample consisted of CD4+ T cells from peripheral blood mononuclear cells, taken in the first trimester of pregnancy. Receptors originate from a female donor in good health, enrolled as a control in a pregnancy study.

The CDR3 DNA is TGTGCCAGCAGCCCCGGTAGGGGACAGGGTGTTCAAGCTTTCTTT. Amino acid sequence: CASSPGRGQGVQAFF. This sequence joins TRBV7-3 and TRBJ1-1, with 9 bases identical to TRBD1. V trimming: 5 bases; J trimming: 9 bases; junction bases outside the gene matches: 13. This CDR3 comprises 15 residues. From germline, CDR1 is SGHTA and CDR2 FQGTGA.

V and J are TRBV5-6 and TRBJ2-1; D is possibly TRBD1 (5 bases). V dropped 3 bases and J dropped 3 bases, with 13 bases sitting between them. The length of the CDR3 is 15 residues. Germline CDR1 reads SGHDT; CDR2 reads YYEEEE. CDR3 sequence (DNA): TGTGCCAGCAGCTATATTAAGGGGTACTACAATGAGCAGTTCTTC. This codes for CASSYIKGYYNEQFF.

This clone was seen a few times. V gene TRBV29-1 combines with J gene TRBJ2-5; 13 bases map to TRBD2. The CDR3 consists of 14 residues. The V gene's germline CDR1 is SQVTM and CDR2 ANQGSEA. J gave up 5 bases and V 7 bases, and 7 bases lay outside the gene matches. The CDR3 loop is CSGTSGGASETQYF. CDR3 coding DNA: TGCAGCGGAACTAGCGGGGGGGCTTCGGAGACCCAGTACTTC.

V usage is TRBV11-2 and J usage is TRBJ2-2; tentative D call: TRBD2 (5 bases). This CDR3 is 19 amino acids long. The germline CDR1 and CDR2 sequences are SGHAT and FQNNGV. Trimming stripped 6 bases from V and 0 bases from J, with 23 bases between. The CDR3 DNA is TGTGCCAGCAGTTTACGGAGCGGCGGTCAAAATGCGAACACCGGGGAGCTGTTTTTT. It specifies CASSLRSGGQNANTGELFF.

The genes are TRBV25-1 and TRBJ1-1; D is uncertain. Germline V gene sequence: CDR1 MGHDK, CDR2 SYGVNS. The CDR3 runs 16 residues. The V end was cut by 3 bases, the J end by 0 bases, with 14 bases between. As DNA, the CDR3 is TGTGCCAGCAGTGACCCTCCCGCGCGGATGAACACTGAAGCTTTCTTT. Protein sequence: CASSDPPARMNTEAFF.

In DNA, the CDR3 is TGTGCCAGCAGTGAAATTGGACACCCGCTCTACGAGCAGTACTTC. Translation: CASSEIGHPLYEQYF. The V and J genes are TRBV6-1 and TRBJ2-7; a weak D match, TRBD1 (5 bases). Germline V lookup: CDR1 MNHNS, CDR2 SASEGT. Trimming cost V 2 bases and J 3 bases, with 14 bases left between them. The CDR3 loop spans 15 amino acids.

This clone was found once. The CDR3 nucleotides are TGTGCCCGAGGCGGTGTCGGACAGGCCTTCTCCTATAATTCACCCCTCCACTTT. Amino acid sequence: CARGGVGQAFSYNSPLHF. The chain recombines TRBV30 with TRBJ1-6; 7 positions match TRBD1. Germline lookup yields CDR1 GTSNPN and CDR2 SVGIG (reference sequence). The ends lost 8 bases at V and 0 bases at J; junction bases unmatched: 16. The CDR3 covers 18 residues.

V and J are TRBV6-5 and TRBJ2-2, with 7 bases matching TRBD1. Germline trimming cut 5 bases from V and 1 base from J; bases unmatched to any gene: 4. Germline-derived CDR1 and CDR2 are MNHEY and SVGAGI. The CDR3 extends over 15 amino acids. CDR3 loop: CASSRGGLNTGELFF. In DNA form, the CDR3 reads TGTGCCAGCAGTCGAGGGGGCTTGAACACCGGGGAGCTGTTTTTT.

The rearrangement links TRBV6-5 to TRBJ1-2, with 8 bases matching TRBD1. V lost 0 bases to trimming and J lost 8 bases; unmatched junction nucleotides: 8. This CDR3 is built from 15 residues. Germline V CDR1 and CDR2: MNHEY, SVGAGI. This CDR3 is CASSYSTGAGGGYTF. The CDR3 DNA reads as TGTGCCAGCAGTTACTCGACAGGGGCGGGTGGCGGCTACACCTTC.

This rearrangement joins TRBV4-3 to TRBJ1-6, with a weak D call TRBD1 (6 bases). Germline assignment: CDR1 LGHNA and CDR2 YSLEER. Trimming took 4 bases from V and 5 from J, leaving 15 bases between them. This CDR3 spans 16 amino acids. The CDR3 DNA reads TGCGCCAGCAGCCGCCGGATCAGGGGAAATAATTCACCCCTCCACTTT. It encodes CASSRRIRGNNSPLHF.

There are a few counts of this clone. The chain combines TRBV19 with TRBJ1-1; 7 nucleotides agree with TRBD1. The V and J ends lost 10 bases and 2 bases, in that order; junction bases with no gene match: 7. Germline-derived CDR1 and CDR2 are LNHDA and SQIVND (reference sequence). This CDR3 is 13 amino acids long. CDR3 amino acids: CATENRGNTEAFF. CDR3 DNA sequence: TGTGCCACGGAAAACAGGGGTAACACTGAAGCTTTCTTT.

The chain carries TRBV27 and TRBJ2-5; D may be TRBD1 (5 bases). Looked up from germline, CDR1 is MNHEY and CDR2 is SMNVEV (reference sequence). This CDR3 spans 15 amino acids. V was trimmed by 5 bases and J by 0 bases, leaving 13 bases between them. This CDR3 reads CASSPTRQYQETQYF. The CDR3 DNA follows: TGTGCCAGCAGTCCAACTCGACAGTACCAAGAGACCCAGTACTTC.

This clone was detected a few times. V is TRBV7-2 and J is TRBJ2-2; perhaps TRBD2 as D (7 bases). Germline CDR1 and CDR2: SGHTA and FQGNSA. Trimming left V 2 bases short and J 0 bases short, with 10 bases between. The CDR3 runs 16 residues. The CDR3 loop reads CASSLSGGPNTGELFF. The CDR3 nucleotides are TGTGCCAGCAGCTTATCCGGGGGGCCGAACACCGGGGAGCTGTTTTTT.

The chain links TRBV29-1 to TRBJ1-1; 7 bases agree with TRBD1. Germline V CDR1 and CDR2: SQVTM, ANQGSEA. The CDR3 length is 11 residues. V trimming: 4 bases; J trimming: 11 bases; junction bases outside the gene matches: 7. The CDR3 DNA reads as TGCAGCGTTGTCGGGACAGCCCTGGCTTTCTTT. It translates to CSVVGTALAFF.

The chain joins TRBV6-1 to TRBJ1-2, with 7 bases matching TRBD1. V lost 1 base to trimming and J lost 3 bases; unmatched junction nucleotides: 5. Germline values: CDR1 MNHNS, CDR2 SASEGT. CDR3 length equals 15 residues. The chain's CDR3 is CASSEGGQFHYGYTF. CDR3 nucleotide sequence: TGTGCCAGCAGTGAAGGGGGACAGTTCCACTATGGCTACACCTTC.

This clone was recorded a few times. As DNA, the CDR3 is TGTGCCACCAACCGTTACGGGACAGGGGCGTCTGAAGCTTTCTTT. Translation: CATNRYGTGASEAFF. This chain uses TRBV15 with TRBJ1-1; 10 bases match TRBD1. Per the germline V gene, CDR1 is LNHNV and CDR2 is YYDKDF (reference sequence). This CDR3 is 15 amino acids long. V was clipped by 7 bases and J by 6 bases; unmatched bases: 11.

The chain uses TRBV4-3 and TRBJ2-5, with a possible D match to TRBD1 (6 bases). V was clipped by 6 bases and J by 3 bases, with 17 bases between them. Germline V CDR1 and CDR2: LGHNA, YSLEER. The CDR3 sequence is 15 residues long. The chain's CDR3 is CASRDLRDNKETQYF. The DNA of the CDR3 is TGCGCCAGCAGGGATCTGAGGGACAACAAAGAGACCCAGTACTTC.

This chain connects TRBV19 to TRBJ2-1; the match to TRBD2 covers 13 bases. This CDR3 region has 16 residues. J gave up 5 bases and V 5 bases, and 6 bases lay outside the gene matches. Germline V CDR1 and CDR2: LNHDA, SQIVND (reference sequence). CDR3 region: CASSGPTSGGDNEQFF. Here the CDR3 DNA reads TGTGCCAGTAGTGGACCAACTAGCGGGGGGGACAATGAGCAGTTCTTC.

The chain combines TRBV5-5 with TRBJ2-7, with 10 bases lining up with TRBD1. The CDR3 covers 14 residues. V shed 4 bases and J 4 bases; nucleotides not matched to a gene: 5. Germline V gene lookup returns CDR1 SGHKS and CDR2 YYEKEE (reference sequence). CDR3 coding DNA: TGTGCCAGCAGCCCGGGACAGGGGAATTACGAGCAGTACTTC. Translating gives CASSPGQGNYEQYF.

The DNA for the CDR3 is TGTGCCAGCAGTTCGTCGGTGGACTCGGGGCAGCCCCAGCATTTT. Translation gives CASSSSVDSGQPQHF. The rearrangement links TRBV6-5 to TRBJ1-5; D not certain. The CDR3 is 15 amino acids. V was trimmed by 4 bases and J by 7 bases, leaving 17 bases between them. In germline, CDR1 is MNHEY, CDR2 SVGAGI.

The chain employs TRBV6-1 and TRBJ1-2, with unresolved D. V lost 2 bases and J lost 7, with 14 bases in between. Germline V gene data show CDR1 as MNHNS and CDR2 as SASEGT. The CDR3 contains 14 residues. CDR3 bases: TGTGCCAGCAGTGAAATGGCGGGATCGGCTGGCTACACCTTC. Amino acid sequence: CASSEMAGSAGYTF.

V gene TRBV6-1 combines with J gene TRBJ1-5; D not resolved. Trimming cost V 8 bases and J 4 bases, with 18 bases left between them. This CDR3 is built from 15 residues. CDR1 and CDR2 (germline): MNHNS, SASEGT. CDR3 DNA: TGTGCCAGCTCCCGGGTCCTGCCGAAAAATCAGCCCCAGCATTTT. Protein: CASSRVLPKNQPQHF.

CDR3 sequence: CASSAGGIDSPLHF. The CDR3 nucleotides are TGTGCCAGCTCTGCCGGGGGGATCGATTCACCCCTCCACTTT. This sequence joins TRBV18 and TRBJ1-6; D may be TRBD1 (5 bases). This CDR3 contains 14 residues. The V end lost 6 bases, the J end lost 8 bases, and 14 bases lay between the germline ends. Germline assignment: CDR1 KGHSH and CDR2 LQKENI.

This chain links TRBV19 with TRBJ1-3; D uncertain. The germline V gene has CDR1 LNHDA and CDR2 SQIVND (reference sequence). V gave up 6 bases and J gave up 6 bases, with 18 bases separating them. The CDR3 covers 15 residues. CDR3 sequence reads: CASSPGGVGENTIYF. CDR3 nucleotide sequence: TGTGCCAGTAGCCCCGGCGGGGTTGGTGAAAACACCATATATTTT.

This chain joins TRBV6-1 and TRBJ2-1; the match to TRBD1 covers 8 bases. With 6 bases clipped from V and 7 bases from J, the junction kept 11 bases outside the gene matches. Per germline, CDR1 MNHNS and CDR2 SASEGT. CDR3 length equals 15 residues. The chain's CDR3 is CASSGTDRTGNEQFF. DNA for the CDR3: TGTGCCAGCAGCGGGACCGACAGGACAGGGAATGAGCAGTTCTTC.

V usage is TRBV11-2 and J usage is TRBJ1-2; no reliable D call. The V gene lost 5 bases and the J gene lost 3 bases, with 10 bases spanning the gap. This CDR3 spans 13 amino acids. Germline CDR1 reads SGHAT; CDR2 reads FQNNGV. CDR3 amino acids: CASSPAGDYGYTF. The CDR3 coding sequence is TGTGCCAGCAGCCCAGCCGGGGACTATGGCTACACCTTC.

The gene calls are TRBV9 and TRBJ1-1, with 7 bases identical to TRBD1. Trimming took 2 bases from V and 1 from J; bases not matched to a gene: 2. CDR1 and CDR2 from the germline V gene are SGDLS and YYNGEE. The CDR3 is 14 amino acids. DNA for the CDR3: TGTGCCAGCAGCGTTGACAGGGAGAACACTGAAGCTTTCTTT. It translates to CASSVDRENTEAFF.